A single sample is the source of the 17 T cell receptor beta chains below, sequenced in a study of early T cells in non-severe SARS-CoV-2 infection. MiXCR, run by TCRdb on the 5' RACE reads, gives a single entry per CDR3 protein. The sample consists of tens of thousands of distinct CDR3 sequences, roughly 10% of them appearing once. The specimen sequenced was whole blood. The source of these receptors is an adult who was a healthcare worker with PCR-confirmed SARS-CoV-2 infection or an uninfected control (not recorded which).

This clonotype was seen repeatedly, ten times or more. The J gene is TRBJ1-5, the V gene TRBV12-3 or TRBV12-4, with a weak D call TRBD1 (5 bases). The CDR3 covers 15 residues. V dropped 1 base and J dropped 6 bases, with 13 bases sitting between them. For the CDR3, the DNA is TGTGCCAGCAGTTTAGGACAGAGGAGGATTCAGCCCCAGCATTTT. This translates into CASSLGQRRIQPQHF.

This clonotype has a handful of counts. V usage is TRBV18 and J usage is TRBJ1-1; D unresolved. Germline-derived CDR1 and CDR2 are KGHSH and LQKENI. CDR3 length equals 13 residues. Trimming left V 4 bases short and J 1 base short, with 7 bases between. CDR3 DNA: TGTGCCAGCTCACTTTGGACGAACACTGAAGCTTTCTTT. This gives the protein CASSLWTNTEAFF.

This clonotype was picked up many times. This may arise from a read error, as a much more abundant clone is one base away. DNA of the CDR3: TGTGCCAGCAGCTCAGGGTGGAGGGCTGAAGTTTTCTTT. Translated: CASSSGWRAEVFF. This chain connects TRBV2 to TRBJ1-1, with D maybe TRBD1 (5 bases). Looked up from germline, CDR1 is SNHLY and CDR2 is FYNNEI. The CDR3 consists of 13 residues.

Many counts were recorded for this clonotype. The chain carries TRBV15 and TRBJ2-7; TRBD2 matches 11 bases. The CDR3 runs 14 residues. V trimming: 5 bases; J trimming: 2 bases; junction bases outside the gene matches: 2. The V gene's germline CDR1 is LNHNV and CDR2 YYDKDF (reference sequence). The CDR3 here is CATSWGLAAYEQYF. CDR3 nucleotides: TGTGCCACCAGCTGGGGACTAGCGGCCTACGAGCAGTACTTC.

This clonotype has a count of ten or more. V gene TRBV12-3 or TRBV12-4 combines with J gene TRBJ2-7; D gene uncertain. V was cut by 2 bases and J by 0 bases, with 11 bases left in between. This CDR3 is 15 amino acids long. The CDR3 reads CASSLSPSPSYEQYF. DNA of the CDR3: TGTGCCAGCAGTTTATCCCCTTCACCCTCCTACGAGCAGTACTTC.

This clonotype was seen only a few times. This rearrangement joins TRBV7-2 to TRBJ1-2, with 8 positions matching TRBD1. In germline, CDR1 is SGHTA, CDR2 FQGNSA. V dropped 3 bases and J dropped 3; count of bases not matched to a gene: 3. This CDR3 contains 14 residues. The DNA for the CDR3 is TGTGCCAGCAGCTTTTTACAGGGGGACTATGGCTACACCTTC. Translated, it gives CASSFLQGDYGYTF. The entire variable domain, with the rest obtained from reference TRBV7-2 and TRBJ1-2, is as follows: GAGVSQSPSNKVTEKGKDVELRCDPISGHTALYWYRQSLGQGLEFLIYFQGNSAPDKSGLPSDRFSAERTGGSVSTLTIQRTQQEDSAVYLCASSFLQGDYGYTFGSGTRLTVV.

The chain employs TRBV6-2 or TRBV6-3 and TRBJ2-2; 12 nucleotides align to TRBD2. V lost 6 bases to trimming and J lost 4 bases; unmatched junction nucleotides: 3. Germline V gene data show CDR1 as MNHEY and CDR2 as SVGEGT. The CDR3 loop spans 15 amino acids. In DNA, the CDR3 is TGTGCCAGCAGACCGACTAGCGGGGGCACCGGGGAGCTGTTTTTT. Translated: CASRPTSGGTGELFF.

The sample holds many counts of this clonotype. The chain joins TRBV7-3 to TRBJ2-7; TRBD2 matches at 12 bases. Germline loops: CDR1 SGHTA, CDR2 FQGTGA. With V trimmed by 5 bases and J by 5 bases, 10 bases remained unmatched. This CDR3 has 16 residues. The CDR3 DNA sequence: TGTGCCAGCAGCCCACAACCCGGACTAGCGGGGAACGAGCAGTACTTC. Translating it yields CASSPQPGLAGNEQYF.

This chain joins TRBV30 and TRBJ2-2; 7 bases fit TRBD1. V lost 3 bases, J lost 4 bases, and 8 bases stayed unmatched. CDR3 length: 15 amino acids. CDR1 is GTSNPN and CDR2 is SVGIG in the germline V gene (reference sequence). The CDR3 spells CAWSGWGTATGELFF. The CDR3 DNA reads TGTGCCTGGAGCGGATGGGGGACAGCCACCGGGGAGCTGTTTTTT.

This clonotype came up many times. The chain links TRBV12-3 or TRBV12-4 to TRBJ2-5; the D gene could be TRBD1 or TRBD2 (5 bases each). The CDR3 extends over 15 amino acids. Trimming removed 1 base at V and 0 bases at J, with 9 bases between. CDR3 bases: TGTGCCAGCAGTTTAGGGGGGAGAAACCAAGAGACCCAGTACTTC. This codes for CASSLGGRNQETQYF.

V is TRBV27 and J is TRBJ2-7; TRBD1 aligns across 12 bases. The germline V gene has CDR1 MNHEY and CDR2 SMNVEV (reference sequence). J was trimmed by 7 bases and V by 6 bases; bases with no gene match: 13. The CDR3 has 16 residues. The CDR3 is CASRPKFRDRGQEQYF. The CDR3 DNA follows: TGTGCCAGCAGGCCGAAGTTCCGGGACAGGGGGCAAGAGCAGTACTTC.

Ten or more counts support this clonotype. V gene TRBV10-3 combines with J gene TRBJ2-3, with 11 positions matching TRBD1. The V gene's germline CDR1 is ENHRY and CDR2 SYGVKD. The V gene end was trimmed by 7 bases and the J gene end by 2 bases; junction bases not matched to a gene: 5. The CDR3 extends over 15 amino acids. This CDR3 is CAITGTGGYTDTQYF. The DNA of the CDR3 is TGTGCCATCACTGGGACAGGGGGTTACACAGATACGCAGTATTTT.

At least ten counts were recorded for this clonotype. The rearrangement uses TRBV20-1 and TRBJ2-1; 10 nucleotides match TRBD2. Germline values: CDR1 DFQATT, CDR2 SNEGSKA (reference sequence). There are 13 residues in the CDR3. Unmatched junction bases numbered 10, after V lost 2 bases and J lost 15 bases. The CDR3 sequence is CSARIAGGSYGFF. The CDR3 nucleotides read TGCAGTGCTAGAATAGCGGGGGGAAGTTATGGGTTCTTC.

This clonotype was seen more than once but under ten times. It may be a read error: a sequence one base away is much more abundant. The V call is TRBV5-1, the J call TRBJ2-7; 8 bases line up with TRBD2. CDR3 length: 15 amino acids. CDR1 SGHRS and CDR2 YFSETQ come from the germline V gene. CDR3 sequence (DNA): TGCGCCAGCAGCCAAACTAGCGGAAGCTCCCACGAGCAGTACTTC. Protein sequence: CASSQTSGSSHEQYF. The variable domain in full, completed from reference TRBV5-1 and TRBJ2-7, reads KAGVTQTPRYLIKTRGQQVTLSCSPISGHRSVSWYQQTPGQGLQFLFEYFSETQRNKGNFPGRFSGRQFSNSRSEMNVSTLELGDSALYLCASSQTSGSSHEQYFGPGTRLTVT.

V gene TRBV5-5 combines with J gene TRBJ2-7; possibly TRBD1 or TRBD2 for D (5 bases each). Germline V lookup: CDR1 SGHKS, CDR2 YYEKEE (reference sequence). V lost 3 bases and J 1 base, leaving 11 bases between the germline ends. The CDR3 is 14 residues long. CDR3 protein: CASSYAGGSYEQYF. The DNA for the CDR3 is TGTGCCAGCAGCTACGCTGGGGGATCCTACGAGCAGTACTTC. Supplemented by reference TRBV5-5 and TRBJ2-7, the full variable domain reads DAGVTQSPTHLIKTRGQQVTLRCSPISGHKSVSWYQQVLGQGPQFIFQYYEKEERGRGNFPDRFSARQFPNYSSELNVNALLLGDSALYLCASSYAGGSYEQYFGPGTRLTVT.

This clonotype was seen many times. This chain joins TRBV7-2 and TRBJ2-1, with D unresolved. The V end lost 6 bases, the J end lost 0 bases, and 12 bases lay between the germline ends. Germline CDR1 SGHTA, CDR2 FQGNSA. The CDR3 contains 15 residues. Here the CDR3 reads CASRKEASSYNEQFF. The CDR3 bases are TGTGCCAGCAGAAAGGAAGCGAGCTCCTACAATGAGCAGTTCTTC.

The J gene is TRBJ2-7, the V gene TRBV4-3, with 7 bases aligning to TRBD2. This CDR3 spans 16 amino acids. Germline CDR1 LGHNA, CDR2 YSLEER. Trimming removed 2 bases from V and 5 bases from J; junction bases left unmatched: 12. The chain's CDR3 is CASSQSTSSSSDEQYF. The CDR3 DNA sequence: TGCGCCAGCAGCCAATCGACTAGCTCATCATCGGACGAGCAGTACTTC.